This T cell receptor beta chain stems from a study of beta chain features in type 1 diabetes. General study points: Cells with high TCR expression could be over-represented by cDNA sequencing.

Concerning this clone: As yet, its antigen is unknown.

Germline lookup yields CDR1 MNHEY and CDR2 SVGAGI. This CDR3 is built from 14 residues. Trimming shortened V by 0 bases and J by 4 bases, and 9 bases separated the two germline ends. Reverse transcribing all isolated RNA meant expressed TCRB transcripts were sequenced. Measured with immunoSEQ multiplex PCR; TCRdb has only the in-frame clones, and not every one. The table has fewer than 650,000 clones, about a sixth seen once; the top ten hold under 0.095%. This receptor was taken from a man between 18 and 35 years old in good health. The sample was naive CD4+ T cells from blood. This chain uses TRBV6-5 with TRBJ2-5; D may be TRBD1 or TRBD2 (5 bases each). The CDR3: CASSYSRDGETQYF. In DNA form, the CDR3 reads TGTGCCAGCAGTTACTCGAGGGACGGAGAGACCCAGTACTTC.